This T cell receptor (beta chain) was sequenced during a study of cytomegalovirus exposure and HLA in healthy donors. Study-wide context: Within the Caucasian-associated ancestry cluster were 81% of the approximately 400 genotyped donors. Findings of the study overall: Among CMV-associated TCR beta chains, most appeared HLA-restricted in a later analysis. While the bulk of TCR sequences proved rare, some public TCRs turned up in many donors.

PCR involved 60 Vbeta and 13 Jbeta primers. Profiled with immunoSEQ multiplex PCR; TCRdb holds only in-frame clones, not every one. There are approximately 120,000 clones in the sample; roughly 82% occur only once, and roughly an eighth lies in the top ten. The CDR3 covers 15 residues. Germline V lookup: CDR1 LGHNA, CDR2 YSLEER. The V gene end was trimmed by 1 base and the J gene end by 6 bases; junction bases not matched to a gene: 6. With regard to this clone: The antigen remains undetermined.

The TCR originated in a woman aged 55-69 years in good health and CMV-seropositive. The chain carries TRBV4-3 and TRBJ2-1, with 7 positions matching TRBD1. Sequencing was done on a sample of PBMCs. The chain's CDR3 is CASSQVGGPFNEQFF. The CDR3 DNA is TGCGCCAGCAGCCAAGTAGGGGGCCCCTTCAATGAGCAGTTCTTC.